A single sample gave rise to the 6 T cell receptor beta chains below, sequenced in a study of identifying expanded T cells in peripheral blood (dated by TCRdb to between 2018 and 2021). Library preparation was by the immunoSEQ multiplex PCR assay. Imported from immuneACCESS, the table was reduced by TCRdb to in-frame sequences with V and J called. These copies leave out some clones; in studies compared against another copy, an unresolved V gene accounts for under half, and the cause of the remainder is not known. Recorded for this sample are 90,000 to 100,000 clones; nearly 90% of them occurred a single time. Clones ranked in the top ten supply 5.5% to 7% of the sample. The sequencing sample was made of blood. The receptors shown here come from a person between 18 and 75 years old in good health.

V gene TRBV7-9 combines with J gene TRBJ1-1, with TRBD1 as a possible D gene (5 bases). CDR1 and CDR2 (germline): SEHNR, FQNEAQ (reference sequence). The CDR3 is made up of 14 amino acids. Deletions cut 4 bases from V and 4 bases from J, with 13 bases between. DNA of the CDR3: TGTGCCAGCAGCTCCGAGGGGAGGATCACTGAAGCTTTCTTT. Amino acids: CASSSEGRITEAFF.

The chain uses TRBV6-5 and TRBJ1-2; 7 nucleotides line up with TRBD1. Germline V lookup: CDR1 MNHEY, CDR2 SVGAGI. CDR3 length: 15 amino acids. Trimming at V came to 2 bases and at J to 4 bases, leaving 7 bases not matched to a gene. DNA of the CDR3: TGTGCCAGCAGTTACGTGGACAGGCCCCTCTATGGCTACACCTTC. It yields the protein CASSYVDRPLYGYTF.

This chain connects TRBV11-3 to TRBJ1-2, with D hard to call. Trimming shortened V by 3 bases and J by 0 bases, and 8 bases separated the two germline ends. The CDR3 is made up of 14 amino acids. Germline V lookup: CDR1 SGHNT, CDR2 YENEEA. In nucleotides, the CDR3 is TGTGCCAGCAGCTTGGAGGGAACTAACTATGGCTACACCTTC. Residues: CASSLEGTNYGYTF.

CDR3 region: CASSPNLVRGRQGYTEAFF. The CDR3 DNA is TGTGCCAGCTCACCAAATTTGGTCAGGGGGCGACAGGGGTACACTGAAGCTTTCTTT. The chain joins TRBV18 to TRBJ1-1, with TRBD1 identical over 8 bases. V dropped 2 bases and J dropped 3; count of bases not matched to a gene: 17. The germline gives CDR1 KGHSH, CDR2 LQKENI. The CDR3 length is 19 residues.

This clone is a singleton in its sample. This chain uses TRBV5-1 with TRBJ1-2, with 10 bases that match TRBD1. The CDR3 loop spans 16 amino acids. The germline gives CDR1 SGHRS, CDR2 YFSETQ. V lost 4 bases, J lost 2 bases, and 8 bases stayed unmatched. CDR3 nucleotide sequence: TGCGCCAGCAGCCCCGGGGGGGACAGGGGAAACTATGGCTACACCTTC. Translated: CASSPGGDRGNYGYTF.

The rearrangement uses TRBV19 and TRBJ1-1; D is undetermined. Germline V gene data show CDR1 as LNHDA and CDR2 as SQIVND (reference sequence). The germline V and J ends were trimmed by 9 bases and 8 bases, with 22 bases remaining between them. CDR3 length: 14 residues. The DNA of the CDR3 is TGTGCCAGCAGTCCCCACAAGGGCCCCTCGGAAGCTTTCTTT. The encoded protein is CASSPHKGPSEAFF. The variable domain in full, completed from reference TRBV19 and TRBJ1-1, reads DGGITQSPKYLFRKEGQNVTLSCEQNLNHDAMYWYRQDPGQGLRLIYYSQIVNDFQKGDIAEGYSVSREKKESFPLTVTSAQKNPTAFYLCASSPHKGPSEAFFGQGTRLTVV.